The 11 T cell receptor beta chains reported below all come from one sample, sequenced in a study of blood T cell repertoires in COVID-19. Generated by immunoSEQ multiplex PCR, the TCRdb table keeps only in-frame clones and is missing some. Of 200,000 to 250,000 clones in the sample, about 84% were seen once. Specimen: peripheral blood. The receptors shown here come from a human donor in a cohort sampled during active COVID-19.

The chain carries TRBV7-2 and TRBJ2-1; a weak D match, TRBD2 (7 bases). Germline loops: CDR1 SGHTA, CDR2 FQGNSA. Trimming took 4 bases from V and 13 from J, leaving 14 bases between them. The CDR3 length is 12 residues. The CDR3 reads CASSSAGDYQFF. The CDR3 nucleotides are TGTGCCAGCAGCTCCGCAGGGGACTATCAGTTCTTC. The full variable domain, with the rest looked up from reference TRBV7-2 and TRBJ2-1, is GAGVSQSPSNKVTEKGKDVELRCDPISGHTALYWYRQSLGQGLEFLIYFQGNSAPDKSGLPSDRFSAERTGGSVSTLTIQRTQQEDSAVYLCASSSAGDYQFFGPGTRLTVL.

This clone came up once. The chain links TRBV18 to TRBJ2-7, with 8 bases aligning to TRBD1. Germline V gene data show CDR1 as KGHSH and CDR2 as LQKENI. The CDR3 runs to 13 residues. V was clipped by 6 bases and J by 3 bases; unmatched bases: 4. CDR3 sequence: CASSKDRDYEQYF. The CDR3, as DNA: TGTGCCAGCTCGAAGGACAGGGACTACGAGCAGTACTTC.

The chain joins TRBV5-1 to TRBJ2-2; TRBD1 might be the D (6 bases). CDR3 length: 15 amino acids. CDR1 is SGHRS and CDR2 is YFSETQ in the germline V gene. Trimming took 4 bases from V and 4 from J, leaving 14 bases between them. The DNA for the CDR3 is TGCGCCAGCAGCCCGATTGGACAGAGCACCGGGGAGCTGTTTTTT. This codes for CASSPIGQSTGELFF. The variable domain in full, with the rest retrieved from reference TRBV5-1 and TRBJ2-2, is KAGVTQTPRYLIKTRGQQVTLSCSPISGHRSVSWYQQTPGQGLQFLFEYFSETQRNKGNFPGRFSGRQFSNSRSEMNVSTLELGDSALYLCASSPIGQSTGELFFGEGSRLTVL.

CDR3 in amino acids: CASSSDARGEQYF. CDR3 DNA: TGCGCCAGCAGCTCGGACGCCCGGGGCGAGCAGTACTTC. The chain is built from TRBV5-1 and TRBJ2-7, with a tentative D call TRBD2 (5 bases). V was clipped by 3 bases and J by 6 bases, with 13 bases between them. This CDR3 comprises 13 residues. Germline V gene sequence: CDR1 SGHRS, CDR2 YFSETQ.

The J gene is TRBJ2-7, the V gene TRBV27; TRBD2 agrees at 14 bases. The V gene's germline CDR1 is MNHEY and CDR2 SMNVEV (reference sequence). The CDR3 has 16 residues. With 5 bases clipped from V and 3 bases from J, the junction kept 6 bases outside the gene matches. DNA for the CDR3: TGTGCCAGCAGTCCCCGTGGGACTAGCGGGGGCTACGAGCAGTACTTC. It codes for CASSPRGTSGGYEQYF.

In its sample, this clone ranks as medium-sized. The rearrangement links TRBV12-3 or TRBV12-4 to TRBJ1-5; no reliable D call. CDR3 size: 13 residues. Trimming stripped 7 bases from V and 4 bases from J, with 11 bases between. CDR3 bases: TGTGCCAGCATGCGGGGAGGAAATCAGCCCCAGCATTTT. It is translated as CASMRGGNQPQHF.

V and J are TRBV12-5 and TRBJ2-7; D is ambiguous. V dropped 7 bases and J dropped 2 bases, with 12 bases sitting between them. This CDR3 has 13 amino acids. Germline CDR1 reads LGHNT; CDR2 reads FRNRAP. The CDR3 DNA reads TGTGCTAGTGCCGATGGCGGAACCTACGAGCAGTACTTC. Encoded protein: CASADGGTYEQYF. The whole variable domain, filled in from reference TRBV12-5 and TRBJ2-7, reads DARVTQTPRHKVTEMGQEVTMRCQPILGHNTVFWYRQTMMQGLELLAYFRNRAPLDDSGMPKDRFSAEMPDATLATLKIQPSEPRDSAVYFCASADGGTYEQYFGPGTRLTVT.

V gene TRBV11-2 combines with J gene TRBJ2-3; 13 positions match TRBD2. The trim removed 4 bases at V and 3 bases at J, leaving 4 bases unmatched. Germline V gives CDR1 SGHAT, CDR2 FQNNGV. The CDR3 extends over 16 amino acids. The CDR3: CASSSGTSGTTDTQYF. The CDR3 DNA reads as TGTGCCAGCAGCTCTGGGACTAGCGGGACGACAGATACGCAGTATTTT.

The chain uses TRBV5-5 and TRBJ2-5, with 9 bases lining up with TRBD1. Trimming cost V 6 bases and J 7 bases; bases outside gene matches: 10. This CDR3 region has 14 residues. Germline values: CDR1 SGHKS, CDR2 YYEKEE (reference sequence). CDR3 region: CASITGTGQGTQYF. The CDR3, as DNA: TGTGCCAGCATTACAGGGACAGGGCAGGGGACCCAGTACTTC.

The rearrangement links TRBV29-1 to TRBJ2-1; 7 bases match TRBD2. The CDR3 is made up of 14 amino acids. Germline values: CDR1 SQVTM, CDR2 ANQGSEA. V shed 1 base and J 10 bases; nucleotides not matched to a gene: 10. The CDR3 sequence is CSVEVAGDFQEQFF. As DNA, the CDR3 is TGCAGCGTTGAAGTAGCGGGTGACTTCCAGGAGCAGTTCTTC.

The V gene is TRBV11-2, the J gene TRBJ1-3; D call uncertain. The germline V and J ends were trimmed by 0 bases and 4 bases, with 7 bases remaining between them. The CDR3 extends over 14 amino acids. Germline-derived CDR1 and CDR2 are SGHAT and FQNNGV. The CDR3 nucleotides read TGTGCCAGCAGCTTAGATTTCCAGGGAAACACCATATATTTT. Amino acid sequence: CASSLDFQGNTIYF.